The following is a TCR beta chain sequence with its context. Genomic DNA, serving as template, underwent TCR beta VDJ and CDR3 profiling. TCRdb passed the reads through MiXCR, listing each CDR3 protein once. The table includes around 200,000 distinct CDR3 sequences, over 60% detected once. The data derive from a study of CD8+CD57+ T cells in acquired aplastic anemia. Trimming took 5 bases from V and 2 from J; bases not matched to a gene: 6. CDR3 length: 15 amino acids. Germline CDR1 and CDR2: SNHLY and FYNNEI. Sample: sorted CD4+, CD8+, or CD8+CD57+ T cells (not recorded which) from PBMCs. This clonotype originated in a human donor in good health. The genes are TRBV2 and TRBJ2-7; 10 bases fit TRBD2. Written as DNA, the CDR3 is TGTGCCAGCAGTTTGGGGACTAGCGATCCCTACGAGCAGTACTTC. Its protein is CASSLGTSDPYEQYF.